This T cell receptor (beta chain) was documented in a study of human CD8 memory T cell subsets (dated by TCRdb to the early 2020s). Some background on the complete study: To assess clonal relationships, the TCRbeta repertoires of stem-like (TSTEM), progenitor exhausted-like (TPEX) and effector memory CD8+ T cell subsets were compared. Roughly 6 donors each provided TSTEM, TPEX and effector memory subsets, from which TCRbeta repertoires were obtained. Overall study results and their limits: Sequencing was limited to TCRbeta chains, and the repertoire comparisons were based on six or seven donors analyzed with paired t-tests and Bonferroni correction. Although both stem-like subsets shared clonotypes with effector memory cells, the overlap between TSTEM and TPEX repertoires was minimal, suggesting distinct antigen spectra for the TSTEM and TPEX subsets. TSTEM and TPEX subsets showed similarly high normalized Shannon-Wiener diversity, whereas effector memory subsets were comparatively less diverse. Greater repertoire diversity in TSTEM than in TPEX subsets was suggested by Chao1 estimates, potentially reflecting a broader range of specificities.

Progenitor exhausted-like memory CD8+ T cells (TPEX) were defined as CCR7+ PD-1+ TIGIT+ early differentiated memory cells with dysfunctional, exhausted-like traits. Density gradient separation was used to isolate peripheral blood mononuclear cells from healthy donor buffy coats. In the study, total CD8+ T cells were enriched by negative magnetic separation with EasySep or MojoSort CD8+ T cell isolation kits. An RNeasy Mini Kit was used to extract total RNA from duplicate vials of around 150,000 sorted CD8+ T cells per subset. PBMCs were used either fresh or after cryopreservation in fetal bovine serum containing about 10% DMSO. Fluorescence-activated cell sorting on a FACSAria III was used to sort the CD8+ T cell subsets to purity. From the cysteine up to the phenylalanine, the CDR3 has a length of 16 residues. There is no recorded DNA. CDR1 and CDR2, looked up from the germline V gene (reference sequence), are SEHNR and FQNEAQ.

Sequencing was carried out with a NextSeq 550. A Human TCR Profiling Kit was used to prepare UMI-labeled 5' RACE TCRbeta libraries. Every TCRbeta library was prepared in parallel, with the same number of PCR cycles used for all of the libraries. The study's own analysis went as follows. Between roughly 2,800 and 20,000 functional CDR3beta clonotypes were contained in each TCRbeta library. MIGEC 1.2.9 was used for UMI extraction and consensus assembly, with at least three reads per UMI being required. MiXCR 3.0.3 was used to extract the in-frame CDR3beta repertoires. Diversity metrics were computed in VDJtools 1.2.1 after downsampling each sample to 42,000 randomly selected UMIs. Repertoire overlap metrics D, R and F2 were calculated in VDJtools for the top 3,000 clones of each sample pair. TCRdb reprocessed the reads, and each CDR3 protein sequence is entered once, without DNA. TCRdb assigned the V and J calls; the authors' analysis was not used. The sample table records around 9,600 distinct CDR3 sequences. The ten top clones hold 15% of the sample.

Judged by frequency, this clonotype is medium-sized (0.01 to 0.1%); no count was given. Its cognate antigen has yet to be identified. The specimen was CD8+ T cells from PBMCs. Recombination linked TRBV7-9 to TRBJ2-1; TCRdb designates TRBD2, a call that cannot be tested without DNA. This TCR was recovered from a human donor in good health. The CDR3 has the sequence CATRPGGAGLLDEQFF.